This T cell receptor beta chain was captured in a study of T cell clonotyping in hematopoietic cell transplantation. Here immunoSEQ multiplex PCR was the method, and the copy in TCRdb shows in-frame clones only, minus some. The sample gives about 6,200 clones, around 79% of which show up once; 25% to 40% is in the top ten. About this clone itself: No antigen is known for it.

Broader study findings: CD4 and CD8 repertoire contributions could not be separated without sorting.

Here the sequenced sample was PBMCs, taken 100 days after allogeneic stem cell transplant. The TCR comes from a female patient under 45 who had an allogeneic stem cell transplant, so the T cells may come from the graft donor. Some clones in this sample may be carry-over from other donors' samples.

CDR3 nucleotide sequence: TGTGCCAGCAGCGTAGGGGCCCGGGGAGGGACCCAAGAGACCCAGTACTTC. It is translated as CASSVGARGGTQETQYF. V gene TRBV9 combines with J gene TRBJ2-5; 7 bases fit TRBD2. Losses at the gene ends were 0 bases for V and 1 base for J; bases not matched to a gene: 9. In germline, CDR1 is SGDLS, CDR2 YYNGEE. The CDR3 is 17 residues long.